Below, 20 T cell receptor beta chains from the same sample are listed, as sequenced in a study of T cell responses to AZD1222 COVID-19 vaccine. Profiled with immunoSEQ multiplex PCR; TCRdb holds only in-frame clones, not every one. The sample consists of under 150,000 clones, roughly nine tenths of them appearing once. The sample consisted of peripheral blood, taken 28 days after the second AZD1222 dose. The receptors come from an adult who received the AZD1222 COVID-19 vaccine.

The chain is built from TRBV19 and TRBJ1-4; possibly TRBD1 for D (5 bases). Germline-derived CDR1 and CDR2 are LNHDA and SQIVND (reference sequence). The V and J ends lost 8 bases and 7 bases respectively, with 17 bases between them. This CDR3 contains 14 residues. CDR3 coding DNA: TGTGCCAGTTCGGGGCCGAGAGACAGTGAAAAACTGTTTTTT. It codes for CASSGPRDSEKLFF. The full variable domain, in which reference TRBV19 and TRBJ1-4 provide the parts outside the CDR3, is DGGITQSPKYLFRKEGQNVTLSCEQNLNHDAMYWYRQDPGQGLRLIYYSQIVNDFQKGDIAEGYSVSREKKESFPLTVTSAQKNPTAFYLCASSGPRDSEKLFFGSGTQLSVL.

This chain links TRBV19 with TRBJ2-1; 10 bases map to TRBD2. V was clipped by 3 bases and J by 4 bases; unmatched bases: 3. The germline V gene encodes CDR1 LNHDA and CDR2 SQIVND (reference sequence). This CDR3 has 15 amino acids. The CDR3 DNA sequence: TGTGCCAGTAGTATTGGGACTAGCGAGTACAATGAGCAGTTCTTC. Translating gives CASSIGTSEYNEQFF. Together with reference TRBV19 and TRBJ2-1, the CDR3 gives the full variable domain: DGGITQSPKYLFRKEGQNVTLSCEQNLNHDAMYWYRQDPGQGLRLIYYSQIVNDFQKGDIAEGYSVSREKKESFPLTVTSAQKNPTAFYLCASSIGTSEYNEQFFGPGTRLTVL.

There are a few counts of this clone. This chain links TRBV5-5 with TRBJ1-4, with TRBD1 as a possible D gene (5 bases). V was clipped by 0 bases and J by 8 bases, with 20 bases between them. CDR3 length: 17 amino acids. Germline V gene sequence: CDR1 SGHKS, CDR2 YYEKEE (reference sequence). The CDR3 nucleotides are TGTGCCAGCAGCTTGGACAAACAGTGGGGCTGGGGAGAAAAACTGTTTTTT. Translated, it gives CASSLDKQWGWGEKLFF.

The chain links TRBV11-2 to TRBJ1-2; 9 bases fit TRBD1. The CDR3 contains 15 residues. The germline V gene encodes CDR1 SGHAT and CDR2 FQNNGV. The trim removed 4 bases at V and 7 bases at J, leaving 10 bases unmatched. The CDR3 is CASSSPRTGEGGYTF. As DNA, the CDR3 is TGTGCCAGCAGCTCGCCGCGGACAGGGGAGGGTGGCTACACCTTC.

This sequence joins TRBV5-1 and TRBJ2-7; 9 bases match TRBD1. This CDR3 contains 17 residues. With 0 bases clipped from V and 5 bases from J, the junction kept 12 bases outside the gene matches. Germline CDR1 and CDR2: SGHRS and YFSETQ. DNA of the CDR3: TGCGCCAGCAGCTTGGCCGTCGGTGGACAGGGGTTCCACGAGCAGTACTTC. Amino acid sequence: CASSLAVGGQGFHEQYF.

This chain uses TRBV7-9 with TRBJ2-5, with D perhaps TRBD1 (5 bases). Germline loops: CDR1 SEHNR, CDR2 FQNEAQ (reference sequence). This CDR3 spans 14 amino acids. V was trimmed by 1 base and J by 5 bases, leaving 11 bases between them. The CDR3 sequence is CASSLGTPGETQYF. The CDR3 DNA sequence: TGTGCCAGCAGCTTAGGGACCCCAGGGGAGACCCAGTACTTC.

The chain has TRBV6-1 and TRBJ2-3; 7 nucleotides align to TRBD1. The CDR3 is 16 residues long. The V and J ends lost 0 bases and 1 base, in that order; junction bases with no gene match: 4. Germline V lookup: CDR1 MNHNS, CDR2 SASEGT. The CDR3 DNA sequence: TGTGCCAGCAGTGAAGCGGGGACAGCGGGCACAGATACGCAGTATTTT. It codes for CASSEAGTAGTDTQYF.

This clone has more than one count but fewer than ten. The identical CDR3 is also encoded by other nucleotide sequences in the sample. V is TRBV30 and J is TRBJ2-7; D is uncertain. CDR3 length equals 11 residues. Between the trimmed V and J ends, which lost 0 bases and 4 bases, there was a span of 4 bases. The V gene's germline CDR1 is GTSNPN and CDR2 SVGIG (reference sequence). CDR3 residues: CAWSVGYEQYF. CDR3 nucleotides: TGTGCCTGGAGTGTCGGTTACGAGCAGTACTTC.

The J gene is TRBJ2-7, the V gene TRBV19; D unclear. V was pared by 0 bases and J by 0 bases, with 6 bases between. The CDR3 extends over 14 amino acids. Germline V CDR1 and CDR2: LNHDA, SQIVND (reference sequence). The CDR3 reads CASSIDPSSYEQYF. As DNA, the CDR3 is TGTGCCAGTAGTATAGACCCGAGCTCCTACGAGCAGTACTTC. Full variable domain (missing parts from reference TRBV19 and TRBJ2-7): DGGITQSPKYLFRKEGQNVTLSCEQNLNHDAMYWYRQDPGQGLRLIYYSQIVNDFQKGDIAEGYSVSREKKESFPLTVTSAQKNPTAFYLCASSIDPSSYEQYFGPGTRLTVT.

The rearrangement uses TRBV10-1 and TRBJ2-5, with unresolved D. The CDR3 totals 13 residues. The germline V and J ends were trimmed by 2 bases and 2 bases, with 6 bases remaining between them. The germline gives CDR1 WNHNN, CDR2 SYGVQD (reference sequence). CDR3 nucleotides: TGCGCCAGCAGTGAGGGCAGACAAGAGACCCAGTACTTC. Translation gives CASSEGRQETQYF.

The sample holds one count of this clone. The CDR3 loop is CASSPLGRVTVLTF. CDR3 DNA: TGTGCCAGCAGCCCCCTGGGCAGGGTGACCGTCCTGACTTTC. The chain links TRBV11-2 to TRBJ2-6; D is possibly TRBD1 (5 bases). CDR3 length: 14 residues. Trimming shortened V by 5 bases and J by 12 bases, and 17 bases separated the two germline ends. CDR1 and CDR2 (germline): SGHAT, FQNNGV.

J is TRBJ2-7 and V is TRBV6-2 or TRBV6-3; no clear D gene. The CDR3 length is 13 residues. Trimming removed 0 bases at V and 6 bases at J, with 9 bases between. Germline-derived CDR1 and CDR2 are MNHEY and SVGEGT. CDR3 sequence: CASSYSPGGEQYF. Written as DNA, the CDR3 is TGTGCCAGCAGTTACTCGCCAGGTGGCGAGCAGTACTTC.

This clone showed up just once. This chain links TRBV20-1 with TRBJ2-7; D perhaps matches TRBD1 (7 bases). The germline V gene encodes CDR1 DFQATT and CDR2 SNEGSKA (reference sequence). V was cut by 5 bases and J by 2 bases, with 25 bases left in between. The CDR3 spans 17 residues. The CDR3, as DNA: TGCAGTGCTGGTGGGGGGATCCCGGACAGGCCTCCCTACGAGCAGTACTTC. Amino acids: CSAGGGIPDRPPYEQYF.

The CDR3 is CASSVAHNYGYTF. CDR3 bases: TGTGCCAGCAGCGTAGCACATAACTATGGCTACACCTTC. The chain couples TRBV9 to TRBJ1-2; no clear D. Germline values: CDR1 SGDLS, CDR2 YYNGEE. The CDR3 has 13 amino acids. V lost 0 bases to trimming and J lost 1 base, with 4 bases between them.

The rearrangement joins TRBV3-1 (or the pseudogene TRBV3-2) to TRBJ2-3; D is possibly TRBD1 or TRBD2 (5 bases each). The V end was cut by 0 bases, the J end by 5 bases, with 6 bases between. The CDR3 is 13 amino acids. Germline values: CDR1 LGHDT, CDR2 YNNKEL (reference sequence). The CDR3: CASSQDGGDTQYF. Written as DNA, the CDR3 is TGTGCCAGCAGCCAAGATGGGGGAGATACGCAGTATTTT.

The chain joins TRBV3-1 (or the pseudogene TRBV3-2) to TRBJ2-3; no definite D call. V lost 2 bases and J lost 6, with 9 bases in between. The CDR3 runs to 13 residues. The germline gives CDR1 LGHDT, CDR2 YNNKEL (reference sequence). CDR3 coding DNA: TGTGCCAGCAGCCAATTTCTTCTGGATACGCAGTATTTT. Its translation is CASSQFLLDTQYF.

The chain joins TRBV6-5 to TRBJ1-5; D unresolved. V lost 0 bases and J lost 9, with 6 bases in between. Germline loops: CDR1 MNHEY, CDR2 SVGAGI. This CDR3 is built from 12 residues. CDR3 sequence: CASSYSRGPQHF. CDR3 nucleotides: TGTGCCAGCAGTTACTCGCGGGGGCCCCAGCATTTT.

The chain links TRBV18 to TRBJ2-1; unclear D gene. Deletions cut 4 bases from V and 8 bases from J, with 15 bases between. The CDR3 sequence is 14 residues long. The V gene's germline CDR1 is KGHSH and CDR2 LQKENI. The CDR3 region has the DNA TGTGCCAGCTCACGGGGTAGCAATGCGGATGAGCAGTTCTTC. This encodes CASSRGSNADEQFF.

This clone occurred once. The V call is TRBV2, the J call TRBJ1-5, with D unclear. Germline values: CDR1 SNHLY, CDR2 FYNNEI. The V end lost 9 bases, the J end lost 0 bases, and 12 bases lay between the germline ends. This CDR3 region has 14 residues. Here the CDR3 reads CASRRDNSNQPQHF. The DNA for the CDR3 is TGTGCCAGTCGGCGGGATAATAGCAATCAGCCCCAGCATTTT.

The chain joins TRBV4-1 to TRBJ1-1; D perhaps matches TRBD1 (5 bases). CDR1 MGHRA and CDR2 YSYEKL come from the germline V gene. This CDR3 is built from 14 residues. V lost 6 bases, J lost 4 bases, and 15 bases lay in between. The CDR3 DNA is TGCGCCAGCAGTAGGGGAGAGTTCGGCACTGAAGCTTTCTTT. Its protein product is CASSRGEFGTEAFF.